This T cell receptor beta chain is drawn from a study of T cells expressing NK-cell markers. Study-level findings and limits: Similarly, these clonotypes led the CD3+CD56-NKG2C+ fraction as well in four donors.

TCRdb derives one entry per CDR3 protein from the 5' RACE reads, leaving out DNA. Its table lists 300,000 to 500,000 distinct CDR3 sequences. In germline, CDR1 is LGHNT, CDR2 FRNRAP. The CDR3 extends over 13 amino acids. About this clonotype itself: Its antigen is undetermined.

The J gene is TRBJ2-1, the V gene TRBV12-5; TCRdb gives TRBD1 as the D gene, but with no DNA this cannot be confirmed. The sample was blood T cells: a sorted CD56 or NKG2C T cell subset, CD4+ or CD8+ T cells, or bulk PBMC T cells (not recorded which). This receptor was identified in a woman between 45 and 65 years old in good health. The CDR3 is CASGSIPRGEQFF.